The following is a T cell receptor beta chain sequence with its context. Produced via immunoSEQ multiplex PCR; TCRdb's table is partial and in-frame only. The sample lists approximately 2,000,000 clones; roughly 92% were seen once. The data are from a study of shared clonotypes between healthy human individuals. The V gene's germline CDR1 is ENHRY and CDR2 SYGVKD. V shed 3 bases and J shed 1 base, with 18 bases lying between them. This CDR3 has 17 amino acids. Source material: naive CD4+ T cells from PBMCs. Subset given: CD45RA+ positively selected. The TCR was taken from a man younger than 35 in good health. Some clones in this sample may be carry-over from other donors' samples. This chain joins TRBV10-3 and TRBJ2-5, with D possibly being TRBD2 (6 bases). CDR3 DNA sequence: TGTGCCATCAGTGAAGGCGTGGGGGGAACCTTCCAAGAGACCCAGTACTTC. Translation gives CAISEGVGGTFQETQYF.